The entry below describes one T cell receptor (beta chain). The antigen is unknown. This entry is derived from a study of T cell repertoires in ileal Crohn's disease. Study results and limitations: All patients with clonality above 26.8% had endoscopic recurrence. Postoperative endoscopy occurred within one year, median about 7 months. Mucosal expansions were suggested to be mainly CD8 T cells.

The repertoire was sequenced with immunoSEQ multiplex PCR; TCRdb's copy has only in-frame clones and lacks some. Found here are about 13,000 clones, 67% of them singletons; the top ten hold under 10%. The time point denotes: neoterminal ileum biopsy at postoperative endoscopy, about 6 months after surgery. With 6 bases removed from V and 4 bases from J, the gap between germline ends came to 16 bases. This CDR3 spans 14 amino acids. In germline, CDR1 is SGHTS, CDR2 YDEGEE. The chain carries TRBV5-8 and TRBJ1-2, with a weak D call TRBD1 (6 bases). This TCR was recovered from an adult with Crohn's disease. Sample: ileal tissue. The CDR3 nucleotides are TGTGCCAGCAACCTCAGGGGAGTGAGCTATGGCTACACCTTC. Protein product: CASNLRGVSYGYTF.